The 26 T cell receptor beta chains in this list originate from one sample, sequenced in a study of blood T cell repertoires in COVID-19. Repertoires were generated with immunoSEQ multiplex PCR, while TCRdb's copy carries only in-frame clones and drops some. The sample lists about 130,000 clones; 60% to 80% were seen once. The specimen sequenced was peripheral blood. The receptors were gathered from a man aged 55 to 70 who had recovered from COVID-19.

This clone has just a few counts. The chain recombines TRBV30 with TRBJ2-1, with 11 bases that match TRBD2. The CDR3 runs 14 residues. J was trimmed by 6 bases and V by 4 bases; bases with no gene match: 5. The germline V gene encodes CDR1 GTSNPN and CDR2 SVGIG (reference sequence). The CDR3 sequence is CAWNRLAGSNEQFF. DNA of the CDR3: TGTGCCTGGAATCGACTAGCGGGGAGCAATGAGCAGTTCTTC. The full variable domain, rest sourced from reference TRBV30 and TRBJ2-1, is SQTIHQWPATLVQPVGSPLSLECTVEGTSNPNLYWYRQAAGRGLQLLFYSVGIGQISSEVPQNLSASRPQDRQFILSSKKLLLSDSGFYLCAWNRLAGSNEQFFGPGTRLTVL.

DNA of the CDR3: TGCAGTGCCGAGAAGGGGAACGAGCAGTACTTC. This gives the protein CSAEKGNEQYF. The V gene is TRBV20-1, the J gene TRBJ2-7; weak D call: TRBD1 (5 bases). The CDR3 has 11 amino acids. V was clipped by 6 bases and J by 5 bases, with 11 bases between them. Germline V gene sequence: CDR1 DFQATT, CDR2 SNEGSKA (reference sequence).

In this sample, this clone turned up once. The chain employs TRBV5-5 and TRBJ1-6; 8 bases agree with TRBD1. The germline V gene encodes CDR1 SGHKS and CDR2 YYEKEE (reference sequence). The CDR3 runs 17 residues. Unmatched junction bases numbered 10, after V lost 0 bases and J lost 8 bases. The CDR3 sequence is CASSLVDRTGLDSPLHF. In nucleotides, the CDR3 is TGTGCCAGCAGCTTGGTTGACCGGACAGGGCTTGATTCACCCCTCCACTTT.

The rearrangement links TRBV5-4 to TRBJ2-5, with TRBD1 matching 7 bases. This CDR3 has 13 residues. CDR1 is SGHNT and CDR2 is YYREEE in the germline V gene (reference sequence). The trim removed 4 bases at V and 1 base at J, leaving 1 base unmatched. CDR3: CASSGDSQETQYF. CDR3 coding DNA: TGTGCCAGCAGCGGGGACAGCCAAGAGACCCAGTACTTC.

V usage is TRBV30 and J usage is TRBJ1-2, with D unresolved. V was shortened by 2 bases and J by 4 bases, with 20 bases between the two germline ends. The CDR3 is 16 amino acids. Germline V gene lookup returns CDR1 GTSNPN and CDR2 SVGIG (reference sequence). In DNA form, the CDR3 reads TGTGCCTGGAGTATAAGGACTGAGGCTCTCAGCTATGGCTACACCTTC. As protein: CAWSIRTEALSYGYTF.

The rearrangement joins TRBV25-1 to TRBJ2-2, with 7 nucleotides matching TRBD2. Unmatched junction bases numbered 2, after V lost 4 bases and J lost 3 bases. The CDR3 has 14 amino acids. Germline assignment: CDR1 MGHDK and CDR2 SYGVNS. The CDR3 spells CASSGLADTGELFF. The CDR3 nucleotides read TGTGCCAGCAGTGGGCTAGCGGACACCGGGGAGCTGTTTTTT. Complete variable domain (other parts from reference TRBV25-1 and TRBJ2-2): EADIYQTPRYLVIGTGKKITLECSQTMGHDKMYWYQQDPGMELHLIHYSYGVNSTEKGDLSSESTVSRIRTEHFPLTLESARPSHTSQYLCASSGLADTGELFFGEGSRLTVL.

The gene calls are TRBV6-4 and TRBJ2-5; 7 bases align to TRBD2. V trimming: 0 bases; J trimming: 4 bases; junction bases outside the gene matches: 5. Germline V gene lookup returns CDR1 MRHNA and CDR2 SNTAGT. This CDR3 has 15 amino acids. CDR3 bases: TGTGCCAGCAGTGACTCGAAGCCTAGCGGAGAGACCCAGTACTTC. Translation: CASSDSKPSGETQYF.

This chain links TRBV30 with TRBJ2-7, with 11 bases aligning to TRBD2. CDR3 length equals 15 residues. Trimming at V came to 0 bases and at J to 6 bases, leaving 7 bases not matched to a gene. Germline CDR1 reads GTSNPN; CDR2 reads SVGIG (reference sequence). Here the CDR3 reads CAWSVPTSGMSEQYF. In DNA, the CDR3 is TGTGCCTGGAGTGTACCGACTAGCGGGATGAGCGAGCAGTACTTC.

This clone was detected a few times. The J gene is TRBJ1-1, the V gene TRBV2; D may be TRBD1 (5 bases). CDR3 length equals 13 residues. Trimming stripped 2 bases from V and 7 bases from J, with 11 bases between. The germline CDR1 and CDR2 sequences are SNHLY and FYNNEI. The CDR3 is CASSEQGRSEAFF. Here the CDR3 DNA reads TGTGCCAGCAGTGAACAGGGTCGGAGTGAAGCTTTCTTT.

V gene TRBV28 combines with J gene TRBJ1-4; 7 bases fit TRBD1. The CDR3 sequence is 15 residues long. CDR1 is MDHEN, CDR2 SYDVKM, per germline. Unmatched junction bases numbered 11, after V lost 6 bases and J lost 7 bases. In nucleotides, the CDR3 is TGTGCCAGCAGCTCTAACAGGGGCCCCTCTGAAAAACTGTTTTTT. This codes for CASSSNRGPSEKLFF.

The chain is built from TRBV18 and TRBJ2-7; D ambiguous. Looked up from germline, CDR1 is KGHSH and CDR2 is LQKENI. Trimming removed 3 bases from V and 3 bases from J, with 12 bases in between. The CDR3 extends over 14 amino acids. The CDR3 region has the DNA TGTGCCAGCTCACCCACCCCCCCAGGCTACGAGCAGTACTTC. It encodes CASSPTPPGYEQYF.

V usage is TRBV6-5 and J usage is TRBJ2-3; the D gene is possibly TRBD2 (7 bases). V was cut by 8 bases and J by 4 bases, with 13 bases left in between. Looked up from germline, CDR1 is MNHEY and CDR2 is SVGAGI. CDR3 size: 13 residues. Here the CDR3 DNA reads TGTGCCAGCGTCGGGGGGCCACCAGATACGCAGTATTTT. This sequence encodes CASVGGPPDTQYF.

The table lists this clone with a count of one. The chain carries TRBV5-1 and TRBJ2-3; a possible D gene is TRBD2 (8 bases). V was pared by 7 bases and J by 2 bases, with 14 bases between. Germline assignment: CDR1 SGHRS and CDR2 YFSETQ. The CDR3 sequence is 14 residues long. The CDR3, as DNA: TGCGCCAGCCATCGGGAGGGGGCCACAGATACGCAGTATTTT. Its protein is CASHREGATDTQYF.

The sample holds a few counts of this clone. This chain links TRBV28 with TRBJ2-1; 10 nucleotides align to TRBD2. The CDR3 loop spans 16 amino acids. Per the germline V gene, CDR1 is MDHEN and CDR2 is SYDVKM. Trimming cost V 6 bases and J 2 bases; bases outside gene matches: 7. Here the CDR3 DNA reads TGTGCCAGCAGCTCTAGCGGGGGCAGAACCTACAATGAGCAGTTCTTC. It is translated as CASSSSGGRTYNEQFF.

The chain carries TRBV28 and TRBJ2-1; tentatively, D is TRBD1 (6 bases). The V gene lost 2 bases and the J gene lost 9 bases, with 14 bases spanning the gap. The germline V gene has CDR1 MDHEN and CDR2 SYDVKM. The CDR3 sequence is 14 residues long. CDR3 sequence reads: CASSLGAGESEQFF. The CDR3 DNA is TGTGCCAGCAGTTTAGGGGCAGGGGAGAGTGAGCAGTTCTTC.

The V gene is TRBV6-5, the J gene TRBJ2-2; TRBD2 matches at 11 bases. The germline V gene encodes CDR1 MNHEY and CDR2 SVGAGI. After removal of 6 bases from V and 1 base from J, the junction contained 1 base not matched to a gene. The CDR3 spans 15 residues. The CDR3 loop is CASRGLAGNTGELFF. DNA for the CDR3: TGTGCCAGCAGAGGACTAGCGGGGAACACCGGGGAGCTGTTTTTT.

The CDR3 DNA is TGTGCCAGCAGCCAAGTAGTCGGGACAACGAGCTCTGGAAACACCATATATTTT. Its translation: CASSQVVGTTSSGNTIYF. The chain employs TRBV3-1 (or the pseudogene TRBV3-2) and TRBJ1-3; D is perhaps TRBD1 (6 bases). This CDR3 has 18 amino acids. V lost 1 base and J lost 0, with 16 bases in between. CDR1 LGHDT and CDR2 YNNKEL come from the germline V gene (reference sequence).

This chain connects TRBV7-9 to TRBJ2-7; D gene ambiguous. The CDR3 sequence is 11 residues long. Germline loops: CDR1 SEHNR, CDR2 FQNEAQ (reference sequence). The germline V and J ends were trimmed by 6 bases and 8 bases, with 11 bases remaining between them. CDR3 nucleotide sequence: TGTGCCAGCAGTCCCGCGGAGCAGCAGTACTTC. It translates to CASSPAEQQYF.

This clone has a single count. Here the CDR3 DNA reads TGCGCCAGCATCCAGCGAATCTCTGGAAACACCATATATTTT. The encoded protein is CASIQRISGNTIYF. The chain is built from TRBV23-1 and TRBJ1-3; D unclear. TRBV23-1 is an ORF for which the function is uncertain. V was cut by 7 bases and J by 0 bases, with 10 bases left in between. The CDR3 contains 14 residues.

J is TRBJ1-1 and V is TRBV10-3; no reliable D call. V lost 3 bases, J lost 1 base, and 9 bases lay in between. CDR3 length: 14 residues. Germline-derived CDR1 and CDR2 are ENHRY and SYGVKD. The CDR3 spells CAISDSSGNTEAFF. The CDR3 DNA sequence: TGTGCCATCAGTGACTCCTCGGGGAACACTGAAGCTTTCTTT.

CDR3 protein: CASTLGQGSTDTQYF. For the CDR3, the DNA is TGTGCCAGCACCCTGGGACAGGGGTCCACAGATACGCAGTATTTT. The chain couples TRBV2 to TRBJ2-3, with 10 nucleotides matching TRBD1. The CDR3 length is 15 residues. V shed 7 bases, J shed 2 bases, and the junction held 6 bases outside the gene matches. CDR1 and CDR2 (germline): SNHLY, FYNNEI.

The chain carries TRBV30 and TRBJ1-6, with D perhaps matching TRBD1 (5 bases). The CDR3 length is 18 residues. The germline gives CDR1 GTSNPN, CDR2 SVGIG (reference sequence). V lost 3 bases to trimming and J lost 6 bases, with 24 bases between them. The CDR3 loop is CAWRPASFRGYGNSPLHF. The CDR3 bases are TGTGCCTGGAGACCCGCCTCTTTTCGGGGGTACGGTAATTCACCCCTCCACTTT.

The chain couples TRBV28 to TRBJ2-7; 8 bases fit TRBD1. Germline CDR1 MDHEN, CDR2 SYDVKM. V shed 4 bases, J shed 4 bases, and the junction held 9 bases outside the gene matches. This CDR3 has 15 residues. The CDR3 loop is CASSSPGQVSYEQYF. CDR3 DNA sequence: TGTGCCAGCAGTTCCCCGGGACAGGTCTCTTACGAGCAGTACTTC.

In this sample, this clone turned up a few times. The chain couples TRBV19 to TRBJ1-5; TRBD1 matches 7 bases. The germline gives CDR1 LNHDA, CDR2 SQIVND (reference sequence). The CDR3 has 14 residues. Trimming cost V 3 bases and J 3 bases; bases outside gene matches: 2. The CDR3 is CASSMGQINQPQHF. DNA of the CDR3: TGTGCCAGTAGTATGGGACAGATCAATCAGCCCCAGCATTTT.

The CDR3 loop is CASSAAGTGDEKLFF. In DNA, the CDR3 is TGTGCCAGCAGCGCAGCCGGGACAGGGGACGAAAAACTGTTTTTT. The V and J genes are TRBV9 and TRBJ1-4; 10 nucleotides match TRBD1. Germline CDR1 SGDLS, CDR2 YYNGEE. This CDR3 contains 15 residues. Germline trimming cut 3 bases from V and 8 bases from J; bases unmatched to any gene: 7. Complete variable domain (other parts from reference TRBV9 and TRBJ1-4): DSGVTQTPKHLITATGQRVTLRCSPRSGDLSVYWYQQSLDQGLQFLIQYYNGEERAKGNILERFSAQQFPDLHSELNLSSLELGDSALYFCASSAAGTGDEKLFFGSGTQLSVL.

The gene calls are TRBV6-4 and TRBJ1-4; 8 bases fit TRBD1. V lost 0 bases and J lost 4; bases outside the gene matches: 4. The V gene's germline CDR1 is MRHNA and CDR2 SNTAGT. The CDR3 length is 16 residues. The CDR3 reads CASSDSGDRRNEKLFF. CDR3 in DNA: TGTGCCAGCAGTGACTCGGGGGACAGGCGTAATGAAAAACTGTTTTTT.